This entry lists 29 T cell receptor beta chains sequenced from one sample in a study of blood T cell repertoires in COVID-19. The assay was immunoSEQ multiplex PCR, and TCRdb's table has in-frame clones only and misses some. Of around 300,000 clones listed, roughly nine tenths were seen once; the top ten hold 2.9%. The specimen was peripheral blood. All receptors derive from a woman aged 25 to 39 with COVID-19, enrolled during active disease.

This clone was seen a handful of times. The chain links TRBV19 to TRBJ2-1; D perhaps matches TRBD2 (6 bases). The CDR3 totals 14 residues. Germline loops: CDR1 LNHDA, CDR2 SQIVND (reference sequence). V dropped 8 bases and J dropped 3 bases, with 14 bases sitting between them. The CDR3 loop reads CASFSGGSYNEQFF. In nucleotides, the CDR3 is TGTGCCAGTTTTTCCGGAGGGAGCTACAATGAGCAGTTCTTC.

The V and J genes are TRBV5-4 and TRBJ2-7, with 8 bases matching TRBD1. CDR1 is SGHNT and CDR2 is YYREEE in the germline V gene (reference sequence). CDR3 size: 16 residues. Trimming cost V 3 bases and J 3 bases; bases outside gene matches: 11. In DNA form, the CDR3 reads TGTGCCAGCAGCTCGTCGGCCAGGACAGGGAACTACGAGCAGTACTTC. Encoded protein: CASSSSARTGNYEQYF.

J is TRBJ1-1 and V is TRBV27; tentatively, D is TRBD1 (6 bases). Germline V gene sequence: CDR1 MNHEY, CDR2 SMNVEV (reference sequence). The CDR3 has 14 amino acids. The V end lost 3 bases, the J end lost 1 base, and 9 bases lay between the germline ends. The CDR3 loop reads CASSLRGQNTEAFF. In nucleotides, the CDR3 is TGTGCCAGCAGTTTGAGGGGACAGAACACTGAAGCTTTCTTT.

The CDR3 here is CASSPLLFVFSSYNEQFF. As DNA, the CDR3 is TGTGCCAGCAGCCCGCTACTCTTCGTATTTAGCTCCTACAATGAGCAGTTCTTC. The J gene is TRBJ2-1, the V gene TRBV2; no firm D call. The V end was cut by 6 bases, the J end by 0 bases, with 21 bases between. This CDR3 has 18 residues. The germline V gene encodes CDR1 SNHLY and CDR2 FYNNEI.

J is TRBJ2-1 and V is TRBV5-1; the D gene is possibly TRBD1 (6 bases). The V gene lost 2 bases and the J gene lost 1 base, with 13 bases spanning the gap. The CDR3 consists of 16 residues. Germline CDR1 is SGHRS and CDR2 is YFSETQ. The CDR3 DNA sequence: TGCGCCAGCAGCTTAGCAGGGGATGGGTCCTACAATGAGCAGTTCTTC. Translation gives CASSLAGDGSYNEQFF.

This clone was picked up one time. J is TRBJ2-3 and V is TRBV5-1, with TRBD2 matching over 9 bases. V lost 0 bases and J lost 4; bases outside the gene matches: 6. The germline gives CDR1 SGHRS, CDR2 YFSETQ. This CDR3 contains 16 residues. The chain's CDR3 is CASSLVSGSSADTQYF. For the CDR3, the DNA is TGCGCCAGCAGCTTGGTTAGCGGGAGCTCTGCAGATACGCAGTATTTT.

The rearrangement joins TRBV6-5 to TRBJ1-4, with D hard to call. The CDR3 runs to 12 residues. Per germline, CDR1 MNHEY and CDR2 SVGAGI. V was clipped by 6 bases and J by 8 bases, with 10 bases between them. The CDR3 loop is CASRDRGEKLFF. Here the CDR3 DNA reads TGTGCCAGCAGGGACCGAGGGGAAAAACTGTTTTTT.

The genes are TRBV7-8 and TRBJ2-2; 9 bases fit TRBD2. Germline V lookup: CDR1 SGHVS, CDR2 FQNEAQ. The CDR3 has 15 residues. V shed 5 bases, J shed 4 bases, and the junction held 5 bases outside the gene matches. The DNA for the CDR3 is TGTGCCAGCAGCCCTAGCGGGATTCCCACCGGGGAGCTGTTTTTT. This gives the protein CASSPSGIPTGELFF.

The gene calls are TRBV7-9 and TRBJ2-5, with TRBD1 identical over 7 bases. Germline V CDR1 and CDR2: SEHNR, FQNEAQ (reference sequence). This CDR3 spans 15 amino acids. The V gene end was trimmed by 5 bases and the J gene end by 2 bases; junction bases not matched to a gene: 8. In nucleotides, the CDR3 is TGTGCCAGCAGCCCTACCCGGACAGGACAAGAGACCCAGTACTTC. This gives the protein CASSPTRTGQETQYF. The full variable domain, completed using reference TRBV7-9 and TRBJ2-5, is DTGVSQNPRHKITKRGQNVTFRCDPISEHNRLYWYRQTLGQGPEFLTYFQNEAQLEKSRLLSDRFSAERPKGSFSTLEIQRTEQGDSAMYLCASSPTRTGQETQYFGPGTRLLVL.

CDR3 in DNA: TGTGCCAGCAGGGCCACTACGGGACAGACTTACAATGAGCAGTTCTTC. Its protein is CASRATTGQTYNEQFF. The chain has TRBV28 and TRBJ2-1, with 7 bases lining up with TRBD1. The CDR3 spans 16 residues. After removal of 6 bases from V and 4 bases from J, the junction contained 12 bases not matched to a gene. The germline gives CDR1 MDHEN, CDR2 SYDVKM. The whole variable domain, filled in from reference TRBV28 and TRBJ2-1, reads DVKVTQSSRYLVKRTGEKVFLECVQDMDHENMFWYRQDPGLGLRLIYFSYDVKMKEKGDIPEGYSVSREKKERFSLILESASTNQTSMYLCASRATTGQTYNEQFFGPGTRLTVL.

The chain employs TRBV6-1 and TRBJ1-1; the match to TRBD1 covers 10 bases. This CDR3 is built from 16 residues. The ends lost 4 bases at V and 11 bases at J; junction bases unmatched: 16. Germline loops: CDR1 MNHNS, CDR2 SASEGT. The DNA of the CDR3 is TGTGCCAGCAGTGGTGTATGGGAGACCGGGACAGGGGTGGCTTTCTTT. This translates into CASSGVWETGTGVAFF.

The chain employs TRBV28 and TRBJ2-1; TRBD2 is a possible D gene (5 bases). From germline, CDR1 is MDHEN and CDR2 SYDVKM. This CDR3 is 15 amino acids long. Between the trimmed V and J ends, which lost 8 bases and 7 bases, there was a span of 21 bases. CDR3 protein: CASAPRRPRGNEQFF. For the CDR3, the DNA is TGTGCCAGCGCACCGCGGCGACCTAGAGGGAATGAGCAGTTCTTC.

CDR3 in DNA: TGTGCCAGCAGTCCCGCGGCGATGCCTAGCAATCAGCCCCAGCATTTT. Protein product: CASSPAAMPSNQPQHF. This chain uses TRBV28 with TRBJ1-5, with D unclear. The CDR3 sequence is 16 residues long. Trimming took off 5 bases at V and 0 bases at J, with 14 bases between the two ends. Germline V CDR1 and CDR2: MDHEN, SYDVKM.

The rearrangement uses TRBV27 and TRBJ1-2; D is possibly TRBD1 (5 bases). Trimming shortened V by 4 bases and J by 4 bases, and 16 bases separated the two germline ends. Germline values: CDR1 MNHEY, CDR2 SMNVEV (reference sequence). The CDR3 length is 15 residues. CDR3 protein: CASSSFPGGGYGYTF. The CDR3 DNA follows: TGTGCCAGCAGTTCATTTCCGGGCGGGGGCTATGGCTACACCTTC.

This clone was observed once. The chain has TRBV10-2 and TRBJ1-1; 8 bases map to TRBD1. V gave up 6 bases and J gave up 5 bases; unmatched junction bases: 8. This CDR3 is built from 14 residues. The germline CDR1 and CDR2 sequences are WSHSY and SAAADI. CDR3 region: CASSERNRGTEAFF. The CDR3 DNA reads TGCGCCAGCAGCGAGCGCAACAGGGGGACTGAAGCTTTCTTT.

This clone was observed a handful of times. The chain recombines TRBV3-1 (or the pseudogene TRBV3-2) with TRBJ1-1; TRBD1 might be the D (5 bases). The germline V gene encodes CDR1 LGHDT and CDR2 YNNKEL (reference sequence). This CDR3 region has 14 residues. Trimming left V 3 bases short and J 6 bases short, with 14 bases between. In DNA, the CDR3 is TGTGCCAGCAGCCATCCAGGGAAGGTGGCTGAAGCTTTCTTT. It encodes CASSHPGKVAEAFF.

The chain combines TRBV6-2 or TRBV6-3 with TRBJ1-1, with a possible D match to TRBD1 (5 bases). Germline V gene sequence: CDR1 MNHEY, CDR2 SVGEGT. V was trimmed by 1 base and J by 0 bases, leaving 9 bases between them. The CDR3 is 15 residues long. The CDR3 DNA reads TGTGCCAGCAGTTACTGGGGCAGGATGAACACTGAAGCTTTCTTT. Translated: CASSYWGRMNTEAFF.

V and J are TRBV5-1 and TRBJ1-1, with D hard to call. Germline values: CDR1 SGHRS, CDR2 YFSETQ. The CDR3 covers 13 residues. The V end was cut by 4 bases, the J end by 4 bases, with 11 bases between. CDR3 nucleotide sequence: TGCGCCAGCAGCGTTGCCCAGGCCACTGAAGCTTTCTTT. This encodes CASSVAQATEAFF.

The rearrangement joins TRBV18 to TRBJ1-1, with D unresolved. The V end lost 2 bases, the J end lost 1 base, and 11 bases lay between the germline ends. From germline, CDR1 is KGHSH and CDR2 LQKENI. There are 15 residues in the CDR3. CDR3 coding DNA: TGTGCCAGCTCACCATCCACAGTGGCGAACACTGAAGCTTTCTTT. This sequence encodes CASSPSTVANTEAFF.

The chain employs TRBV12-3 or TRBV12-4 and TRBJ1-3, with no clear D. Trimming took off 10 bases at V and 2 bases at J, with 12 bases between the two ends. The CDR3 runs 13 residues. The CDR3: CANTKRAGNTIYF. The CDR3 coding sequence is TGTGCCAACACCAAGAGGGCTGGAAACACCATATATTTT.

The rearrangement uses TRBV9 and TRBJ1-2, with D possibly TRBD1 on 5 matching bases. The ends were cut back, 4 bases at V and 6 bases at J, with 13 bases in the middle. The CDR3 contains 13 residues. From germline, CDR1 is SGDLS and CDR2 YYNGEE. The CDR3: CASSRRGTDGYTF. As DNA, the CDR3 is TGTGCCAGCAGCAGGAGGGGTACGGATGGCTACACCTTC.

The chain has TRBV5-1 and TRBJ2-2; 8 bases line up with TRBD2. The CDR3 runs to 16 residues. Germline lookup yields CDR1 SGHRS and CDR2 YFSETQ. The CDR3, as DNA: TGCCCCCCCAGACCCGACGGGGGGGAGTTAACCGGGGAGCTGTTTTTT. It is translated as CPPRPDGGELTGELFF.

This chain connects TRBV30 to TRBJ2-7; 9 bases are shared with TRBD1. There are 13 residues in the CDR3. V was clipped by 7 bases and J by 0 bases; unmatched bases: 4. CDR1 and CDR2 (germline): GTSNPN, SVGIG (reference sequence). The chain's CDR3 is CAFEQGASYEQYF. The CDR3 DNA follows: TGTGCCTTCGAACAGGGGGCCTCCTACGAGCAGTACTTC.

The chain links TRBV7-2 to TRBJ1-1; 7 bases are a match to TRBD1. Looked up from germline, CDR1 is SGHTA and CDR2 is FQGNSA. J gave up 4 bases and V 2 bases, and 16 bases lay outside the gene matches. The CDR3 is made up of 18 amino acids. The CDR3 loop reads CASSLIRVYRDSPTEAFF. CDR3 coding DNA: TGTGCCAGCAGCTTAATCCGTGTGTACCGGGACAGCCCCACTGAAGCTTTCTTT.

The chain joins TRBV6-6 to TRBJ1-1; no firm D call. V was pared by 2 bases and J by 1 base, with 5 bases between. The germline V gene has CDR1 MNHNY and CDR2 SVGAGI (reference sequence). The CDR3 is 13 residues long. CDR3 loop: CASSYAENTEAFF. CDR3 sequence (DNA): TGTGCCAGCAGTTACGCAGAGAACACTGAAGCTTTCTTT.

V and J are TRBV29-1 and TRBJ1-2; 9 bases align to TRBD1. The CDR3 is 13 residues long. Germline loops: CDR1 SQVTM, CDR2 ANQGSEA. V trimming: 8 bases; J trimming: 3 bases; junction bases outside the gene matches: 7. For the CDR3, the DNA is TGCAGCAGCGGGACAGGGATCGACTATGGCTACACCTTC. Protein: CSSGTGIDYGYTF.

This chain connects TRBV2 to TRBJ1-1, with D possibly being TRBD1 (6 bases). CDR1 and CDR2 (germline): SNHLY, FYNNEI. The length of the CDR3 is 14 residues. V lost 4 bases to trimming and J lost 1 base, with 10 bases between them. The CDR3, as DNA: TGTGCCAGCAGTGCAACAGGGCGGAACACTGAAGCTTTCTTT. This translates into CASSATGRNTEAFF.

The chain employs TRBV5-1 and TRBJ2-2; 10 positions match TRBD2. The CDR3 runs to 17 residues. V lost 4 bases and J lost 5; bases outside the gene matches: 11. Germline V CDR1 and CDR2: SGHRS, YFSETQ. The CDR3 DNA reads TGCGCCAGCAGCAGGGGCGGTATACTAGCGGGAACCGGGGAGCTGTTTTTT. Translation: CASSRGGILAGTGELFF.

The chain uses TRBV10-3 and TRBJ1-5, with 9 bases that match TRBD1. The CDR3 has 13 residues. J gave up 2 bases and V 11 bases, and 4 bases lay outside the gene matches. CDR1 ENHRY and CDR2 SYGVKD come from the germline V gene. The CDR3 region is CAARQGGNQPQHF. The CDR3 region has the DNA TGTGCCGCACGACAGGGGGGCAATCAGCCCCAGCATTTT.